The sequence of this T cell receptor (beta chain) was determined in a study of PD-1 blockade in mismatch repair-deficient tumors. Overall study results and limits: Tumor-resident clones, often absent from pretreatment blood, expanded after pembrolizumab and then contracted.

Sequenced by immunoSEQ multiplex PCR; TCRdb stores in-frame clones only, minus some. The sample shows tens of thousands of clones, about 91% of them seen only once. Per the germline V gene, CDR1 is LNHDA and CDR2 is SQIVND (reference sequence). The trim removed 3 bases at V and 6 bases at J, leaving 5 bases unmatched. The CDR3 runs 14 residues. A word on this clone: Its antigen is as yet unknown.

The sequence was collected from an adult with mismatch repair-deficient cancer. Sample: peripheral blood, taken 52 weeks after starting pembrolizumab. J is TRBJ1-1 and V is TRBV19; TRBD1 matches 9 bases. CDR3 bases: TGTGCCAGTAGTATTCGGGGGACAGGGCCTGAAGCTTTCTTT. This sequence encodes CASSIRGTGPEAFF.